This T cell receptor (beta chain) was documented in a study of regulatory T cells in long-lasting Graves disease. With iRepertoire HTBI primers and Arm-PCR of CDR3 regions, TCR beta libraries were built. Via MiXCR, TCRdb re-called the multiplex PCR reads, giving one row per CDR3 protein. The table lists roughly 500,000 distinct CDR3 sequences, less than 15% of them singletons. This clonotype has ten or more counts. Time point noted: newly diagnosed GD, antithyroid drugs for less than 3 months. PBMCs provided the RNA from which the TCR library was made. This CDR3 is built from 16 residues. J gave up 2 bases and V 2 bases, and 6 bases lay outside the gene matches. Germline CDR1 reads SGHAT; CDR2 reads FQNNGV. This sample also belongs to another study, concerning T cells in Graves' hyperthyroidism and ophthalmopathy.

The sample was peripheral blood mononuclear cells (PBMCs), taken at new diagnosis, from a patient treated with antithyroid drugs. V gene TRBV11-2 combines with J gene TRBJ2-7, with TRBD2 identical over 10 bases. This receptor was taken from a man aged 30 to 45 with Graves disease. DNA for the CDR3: TGTGCCAGCAGCTTACCCGGGACTAGCGTCCCCTACGAGCAGTACTTC. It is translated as CASSLPGTSVPYEQYF.